Following are 25 T cell receptor beta chains from one sample sequenced in a study of blood T cells in healthy people across ages. A second PCR of 7 to 11 cycles used a sample-barcoded 5' primer and a J-beta primer mix. TCRdb reprocessed the 5' RACE reads via MiXCR and lists one record per CDR3 protein. Here the sample spans around 1,000,000 distinct CDR3 sequences, roughly 24% being singletons. This sample was also put to use in a study of T cells of mothers and their children.

Sequencing was done on a sample of blood. The receptors were gathered from a girl aged 2-10 years in good health.

This clonotype was recorded at least ten times. V usage is TRBV12-3 or TRBV12-4 and J usage is TRBJ2-1; 8 bases agree with TRBD2. V trimming: 3 bases; J trimming: 9 bases; junction bases outside the gene matches: 4. The CDR3 is made up of 13 amino acids. The CDR3 coding sequence is TGTGCCAGCAGTTTGACGCGGGGGGCTGAGCAGTTCTTC. It specifies CASSLTRGAEQFF.

This sequence joins TRBV28 and TRBJ2-7, with D perhaps matching TRBD1 (6 bases). V was trimmed by 6 bases and J by 6 bases, leaving 15 bases between them. The CDR3 sequence is 13 residues long. Germline V lookup: CDR1 MDHEN, CDR2 SYDVKM. For the CDR3, the DNA is TGTGCCAGCAGGGGCCCAGGGGTAAGCGAGCAGTACTTC. Its protein is CASRGPGVSEQYF.

V gene TRBV12-3 or TRBV12-4 combines with J gene TRBJ1-2, with D maybe TRBD1 (5 bases). The CDR3 contains 14 residues. The V and J ends lost 3 bases and 0 bases respectively, with 8 bases between them. The CDR3 sequence is CASSFRETNYGYTF. CDR3 coding DNA: TGTGCCAGCAGTTTCAGGGAAACTAACTATGGCTACACCTTC.

This sequence joins TRBV7-9 and TRBJ1-3, with D unresolved. Germline values: CDR1 SEHNR, CDR2 FQNEAQ (reference sequence). Between the trimmed V and J ends, which lost 8 bases and 0 bases, there was a span of 5 bases. CDR3 length: 12 amino acids. Here the CDR3 DNA reads TGTGCCAGCCTCCCCTCTGGAAACACCATATATTTT. Protein: CASLPSGNTIYF.

The rearrangement links TRBV7-2 to TRBJ2-5, with D possibly being TRBD2 (5 bases). This CDR3 spans 14 amino acids. Germline V CDR1 and CDR2: SGHTA, FQGNSA. V was clipped by 0 bases and J by 2 bases, with 7 bases between them. The CDR3 DNA reads as TGTGCCAGCAGCTTAGCAGCGGTGCAAGAGACCCAGTACTTC. Its protein is CASSLAAVQETQYF.

The chain has TRBV20-1 and TRBJ2-1; TRBD1 matches 8 bases. The CDR3 sequence is 15 residues long. Germline V CDR1 and CDR2: DFQATT, SNEGSKA (reference sequence). V shed 5 bases, J shed 4 bases, and the junction held 10 bases outside the gene matches. The CDR3 loop is CSAPFWRQGYNEQFF. CDR3 DNA: TGCAGTGCTCCTTTTTGGAGACAGGGGTACAATGAGCAGTTCTTC.

V is TRBV7-9 and J is TRBJ2-1; D is ambiguous. This CDR3 is 15 amino acids long. Germline V gene sequence: CDR1 SEHNR, CDR2 FQNEAQ (reference sequence). The V and J ends lost 4 bases and 9 bases respectively, with 19 bases between them. The DNA of the CDR3 is TGTGCCAGCAGCTGGGGTTCAAATCCCTTCGGTGAGCAGTTCTTC. Its translation: CASSWGSNPFGEQFF.

This clonotype has more than one count but fewer than ten. The rearrangement joins TRBV7-2 to TRBJ1-4, with D possibly matching TRBD1 (5 bases). Germline CDR1 SGHTA, CDR2 FQGNSA. V was cut by 3 bases and J by 3 bases, with 14 bases left in between. This CDR3 has 16 amino acids. The CDR3 nucleotides are TGTGCCAGCAGCTTCGTTCGGGGGTTGGCTAATGAAAAACTGTTTTTT. Translated, it gives CASSFVRGLANEKLFF.

The V gene is TRBV12-3 or TRBV12-4, the J gene TRBJ2-1; no firm D call. The J call may be in error: the DNA end matches TRBJ2-7 better. The CDR3 contains 13 residues. The DNA for the CDR3 is TGTGCCAGCAGAAACGACCTGTCCAAGGAGCAGTACTTC. It specifies CASRNDLSKEQYF.

This clonotype came up a few times. The chain is built from TRBV24-1 and TRBJ1-3; D not resolved. Germline CDR1 is KGHDR and CDR2 is SFDVKD. Trimming left V 1 base short and J 4 bases short, with 1 base between. This CDR3 region has 12 residues. CDR3 amino acids: CATSDFGNTIYF. The CDR3 DNA is TGTGCCACCAGTGATTTCGGAAACACCATATATTTT.

The table lists this clonotype with a few counts. The CDR3 protein is CSVIQRDRGYEQYF. The CDR3 nucleotides read TGCAGCGTCATTCAGCGGGACCGAGGTTACGAGCAGTACTTC. V is TRBV29-1 and J is TRBJ2-5; 7 bases agree with TRBD2. The end of the DNA fits TRBJ2-7 better, so the J call may be wrong. This CDR3 is 14 amino acids long. Germline V lookup: CDR1 SQVTM, CDR2 ANQGSEA.

This clonotype was counted between two and nine times. The CDR3 DNA reads TGTGCCAGCAGCGTAGCCGAAGACAGGGGAAGGAACACTGAAGCTTTCTTT. Translation gives CASSVAEDRGRNTEAFF. The chain links TRBV9 to TRBJ1-1, with 8 positions matching TRBD1. CDR1 and CDR2 (germline): SGDLS, YYNGEE. The CDR3 has 17 amino acids. The V gene end was trimmed by 0 bases and the J gene end by 1 base; junction bases not matched to a gene: 8.

The chain employs TRBV13 and TRBJ2-1; 10 nucleotides match TRBD2. This CDR3 comprises 15 residues. V shed 5 bases, J shed 2 bases, and the junction held 3 bases outside the gene matches. Germline values: CDR1 PRHDT, CDR2 FYEKMQ (reference sequence). DNA of the CDR3: TGTGCCAGCAGCCCCAGCGGGAGGGCCTACAATGAGCAGTTCTTC. Amino acid sequence: CASSPSGRAYNEQFF.

The gene calls are TRBV5-1 and TRBJ1-2; D gene uncertain. The CDR3 is 12 residues long. Trimming pared 4 bases from V and 4 bases from J, leaving 8 bases between. The germline V gene has CDR1 SGHRS and CDR2 YFSETQ. The DNA of the CDR3 is TGCGCCAGCAGCGGAGAGGTCTATGGCTACACCTTC. This gives the protein CASSGEVYGYTF.

This clonotype occurred a few times. This chain links TRBV10-2 with TRBJ1-3; D uncertain. The CDR3 runs to 15 residues. CDR1 is WSHSY, CDR2 SAAADI, per germline. The V gene lost 5 bases and the J gene lost 8 bases, with 19 bases spanning the gap. Here the CDR3 DNA reads TGCGCCAGCAGTATAAATCCGGATGCAGGAGACACCATATATTTT. It specifies CASSINPDAGDTIYF.

This clonotype turned up a few times. The CDR3 sequence is CASSLRGGTADTQYF. As DNA, the CDR3 is TGTGCCAGCAGCTTGAGAGGTGGGACAGCAGATACGCAGTATTTT. The chain has TRBV11-2 and TRBJ2-3, with 7 bases identical to TRBD1. V was pared by 3 bases and J by 4 bases, with 7 bases of the junction left unmatched. CDR3 length: 15 amino acids. Looked up from germline, CDR1 is SGHAT and CDR2 is FQNNGV.

This clonotype was found many times. The V and J genes are TRBV20-1 and TRBJ1-1, with D perhaps TRBD1 (6 bases). The CDR3 is made up of 16 amino acids. In germline, CDR1 is DFQATT, CDR2 SNEGSKA (reference sequence). V was pared by 0 bases and J by 3 bases, with 17 bases between. This CDR3 is CSARDYSRGEHTEAFF. The CDR3 DNA follows: TGCAGTGCTAGAGATTACTCTAGGGGGGAGCACACTGAAGCTTTCTTT.

Concerning this clonotype itself: A junction end diverges from the germline sequence, so it may reflect a read error. V gene TRBV4-2 combines with J gene TRBJ2-2; 12 bases fit TRBD2. CDR1 is LGHNA, CDR2 YNFKEQ, per germline. The CDR3 length is 19 residues. This CDR3 is CASSQVILAGGMNTGELPF. CDR3 nucleotides: TGTGCCAGCAGCCAAGTAATACTAGCGGGGGGAATGAACACCGGGGAGCTGCCTTTT.

The V call is TRBV6-5, the J call TRBJ2-1, with 12 nucleotides matching TRBD2. Germline-derived CDR1 and CDR2 are MNHEY and SVGAGI. The CDR3 covers 15 residues. With V trimmed by 6 bases and J by 12 bases, 12 bases remained unmatched. CDR3 loop: CASRDLAGGVIGQFF. Here the CDR3 DNA reads TGTGCCAGCAGGGACCTAGCGGGGGGGGTAATTGGGCAGTTCTTC.

In its sample, this clonotype was seen a few times. This sequence joins TRBV24-1 and TRBJ2-3, with D tentatively TRBD1 or TRBD2 (5 bases each). Germline CDR1 and CDR2: KGHDR and SFDVKD. Trimming removed 3 bases at V and 1 base at J, with 19 bases between. The CDR3 sequence is 18 residues long. The CDR3 DNA reads TGTGCCACCAGTGATCCCCCGGGACCAACATCCGGCACAGATACGCAGTATTTT. Translation: CATSDPPGPTSGTDTQYF.

V is TRBV15 and J is TRBJ1-2; a possible D gene is TRBD1 (5 bases). Trimming shortened V by 0 bases and J by 2 bases, and 10 bases separated the two germline ends. The CDR3 is 15 residues long. Germline V CDR1 and CDR2: LNHNV, YYDKDF (reference sequence). DNA of the CDR3: TGTGCCACCAGCAGAGATCCATGGGGGAACTATGGCTACACCTTC. Its protein product is CATSRDPWGNYGYTF.

This chain connects TRBV21-1 to TRBJ2-1; the table's D gene call, TRBD1, was not cross checked with the DNA. TRBV21-1 is shown as a pseudogene. The CDR3 runs 17 residues. The CDR3 DNA sequence: TGTGCCAGCAGCAGACTCCCGGGGGGGGCAACGTACAATGAGCAGTTCTTC. This sequence encodes CASSRLPGGATYNEQFF.

This clonotype was observed a few times. The chain combines TRBV24-1 with TRBJ1-1; D is ambiguous. CDR1 and CDR2 from the germline V gene are KGHDR and SFDVKD. V was cut by 8 bases and J by 1 base, with 10 bases left in between. CDR3 length: 13 residues. The chain's CDR3 is CATTTGRNTEAFF. In DNA form, the CDR3 reads TGTGCCACCACCACCGGGAGGAACACTGAAGCTTTCTTT.

V is TRBV3-1 and J is TRBJ1-2; no firm D call. The CDR3 has 13 residues. CDR1 is LGHDT and CDR2 is YNNKEL in the germline V gene (reference sequence). V was trimmed by 2 bases and J by 4 bases, leaving 8 bases between them. The chain's CDR3 is CASSQTAFYGYTF. The CDR3 DNA follows: TGTGCCAGCAGCCAAACAGCTTTCTATGGCTACACCTTC.

This clonotype showed up just a few times. This rearrangement joins TRBV28 to TRBJ1-3; 8 bases are shared with TRBD1. V lost 4 bases to trimming and J lost 6 bases; unmatched junction nucleotides: 8. This CDR3 spans 15 amino acids. The germline gives CDR1 MDHEN, CDR2 SYDVKM. The DNA of the CDR3 is TGTGCCAGCAGTTCACGACAGGGGTGGGAAAACACCATATATTTT. It translates to CASSSRQGWENTIYF.